The present T cell receptor beta chain was sequenced within a study of OX40 agonist ivuxolimab in advanced cancers. The CDR3 consists of 12 residues. Unmatched junction bases numbered 4, after V lost 6 bases and J lost 6 bases. Germline V gene lookup returns CDR1 ENHRY and CDR2 SYGVKD. Sequenced by immunoSEQ multiplex PCR; TCRdb stores in-frame clones only, minus some. The sample records 75,000 to 100,000 clones, about nine tenths being singletons. This clonotype was sampled from an adult with an advanced solid tumor such as melanoma, head and neck, liver or kidney cancer. The source was CD4+ or CD8+ T cells sorted from blood, collected in a trial of the OX40 agonist ivuxolimab. This sequence joins TRBV10-3 and TRBJ2-7; 8 bases are shared with TRBD1. The CDR3 spells CAIRDRAVEQYF. The DNA for the CDR3 is TGTGCCATCAGGGACAGGGCTGTCGAGCAGTACTTC.